Here is one T cell receptor beta chain with its context. Its antigen is not yet known. Qualities for individual bases were not recorded, and no much larger clone is one base off. Instead of sorted cells or RNA, genomic DNA extracted from peripheral blood served as the source for amplifying TCR beta rearrangements. Rearranged TRB sequences spanning V, D and J segments were amplified by multiplex touch-down PCR using a mixed TRB-A/B primer pool. Illumina adapters and sample indices were added to the amplicons in two consecutive PCR reactions performed with Phusion HS II polymerase. After gel purification with the NucleoSpin Gel and PCR Clean-up kit, the amplicons were checked using Qubit and an Agilent 2100 Bioanalyzer. Sequencing of the libraries was done on an Illumina MiSeq with paired-end, single-indexed 600-cycle runs. Per the original workflow: MiXCR versions 2.12 and 3.0.5 were used to process the TRB sequences. Each unique CDR3 nucleotide sequence was counted as one clone, and only productive sequences with at least two reads were retained. Shannon diversity, evenness, clonality (one minus evenness), and alpha-parameterized diversity profiles from alpha 0 to 5 were included as repertoire metrics. The IGoR algorithm was used to calculate generation probabilities for clones in the paired samples taken before and after chemotherapy. The public reads were quality trimmed at Q25 with fastp and then assembled into clones with MiXCR by TCRdb, keeping productive beta chains. One record per CDR3 amino acid sequence lists the most common genes and DNA. TCRdb, rather than the study authors, made the V and J calls. In this sample the table shows about 4,300 distinct CDR3 sequences, approximately 40% of which occur a single time. The top ten clonotypes cover 3.5% to 4% of the sample.

The record originates from a study of T cell repertoires in aging, cancer and after chemotherapy (dated by TCRdb to between 2018 and 2021). Study-wide context: Six donor age groups were covered, ranging from 30 or younger up to 70 or older, and each group contained at least three individuals. In the hematological group, the paired samples taken before and after chemotherapy came from chronic lymphocytic leukemia patients who were treated with regimens based on fludarabine or bendamustine. The complete dataset included some 9 million TCR reads. The study profiled peripheral blood TCR beta repertoires from healthy donors and cancer patients to examine immunoaging and T cell reconstitution after chemotherapy. The cohort comprised about 210 cancer patients, roughly 90 with hematological and approximately 120 with solid cancers, plus 95 healthy donors as a reference group.

Broader findings and caveats from the paper: Significantly lower blood TCR diversity and higher clonality were observed in untreated patients with hematological or solid cancers than in age-matched healthy donors. It was noted by the authors that conclusions about immunological memory after chemotherapy cannot be drawn from the repertoire data. Hematological cancer patients had lymphoid organ infiltration, which may itself impair thymic emigration or peripheral T cell expansion. An increase in median generation probability over the chemotherapy interval was observed in both cancer cohorts, suggesting that the repertoire was reconstituted through rebound thymic output. In healthy donors, the decline in TCR diversity with age was mainly due to loss of richness, whereas in cancer patients loss of evenness also played a role.

Sequenced: blood. This clonotype was obtained from a human donor with a blood cancer.

The nucleotide sequence reads as follows: TGTGCCAGCAACCTGGGGGGGTCGGGACCTGGAGGAGATACGCAGTATTTT. Its translation reads: CASNLGGSGPGGDTQYF. The chain employs TRBV5-4 and TRBJ2-3, with TRBD2 matching 7 junction bases. The CDR3 goes from the cysteine to the phenylalanine over 17 residues. The CDR3 DNA has 51 bases and is translated from base 1. Unmatched junction bases come to 18, with V trimmed by 6 bases and J by 5 bases. CDR1 and CDR2 are drawn from the germline V gene (reference sequence): SGHNT, YYREEE.